The 11 T cell receptor beta chains listed next were all sequenced from one sample in a study of cytomegalovirus exposure and HLA in healthy donors. Primers for the PCR totalled 60 Vbeta and 13 Jbeta. Method: immunoSEQ multiplex PCR; TCRdb's copy keeps in-frame clones and lacks some. The sample has some 150,000 clones, around 75% seen once. The specimen sequenced was PBMCs. The receptors derive from a man aged 40-55 years in good health and CMV-seronegative.

This chain joins TRBV27 and TRBJ2-7, with TRBD2 matching over 8 bases. The germline CDR1 and CDR2 sequences are MNHEY and SMNVEV (reference sequence). Unmatched junction bases numbered 5, after V lost 4 bases and J lost 6 bases. This CDR3 is 13 amino acids long. CDR3 loop: CASSWGAGGEQYF. The CDR3 DNA sequence: TGTGCCAGCAGTTGGGGGGCGGGGGGCGAGCAGTACTTC.

The chain uses TRBV9 and TRBJ2-1; 10 bases fit TRBD1. Germline CDR1 and CDR2: SGDLS and YYNGEE. CDR3 length equals 18 residues. Trimming took 3 bases from V and 0 from J; bases not matched to a gene: 9. Here the CDR3 DNA reads TGTGCCAGCAGCGGGACAGGGGGACTCCAGAGCTCCTACAATGAGCAGTTCTTC. Its protein product is CASSGTGGLQSSYNEQFF.

This clone appeared a few times. The V call is TRBV5-6, the J call TRBJ2-7; TRBD1 aligns across 8 bases. After removal of 0 bases from V and 2 bases from J, the junction contained 7 bases not matched to a gene. Germline assignment: CDR1 SGHDT and CDR2 YYEEEE. The CDR3 length is 16 residues. CDR3 DNA sequence: TGTGCCAGCAGCTTGGGCGACAGGGGCCGCCCCTACGAGCAGTACTTC. Translated, it gives CASSLGDRGRPYEQYF.

The V gene is TRBV5-1, the J gene TRBJ2-1; perhaps TRBD1 as D (6 bases). Germline lookup yields CDR1 SGHRS and CDR2 YFSETQ. There are 15 residues in the CDR3. Trimming took off 0 bases at V and 7 bases at J, with 14 bases between the two ends. CDR3 loop: CASSLAGDRSNEQFF. Here the CDR3 DNA reads TGCGCCAGCAGCTTGGCCGGAGACAGGAGTAATGAGCAGTTCTTC.

A remark on this clone: Other DNA sequences in this sample translate to the same CDR3. The chain joins TRBV5-1 to TRBJ1-1, with D perhaps matching TRBD1 (5 bases). In germline, CDR1 is SGHRS, CDR2 YFSETQ. This CDR3 is built from 14 residues. Trimming cost V 2 bases and J 2 bases, with 10 bases left between them. This CDR3 reads CASSLDRLNTEAFF. DNA for the CDR3: TGCGCCAGCAGCTTAGACAGATTAAACACTGAAGCTTTCTTT.

The rearrangement joins TRBV5-4 to TRBJ2-1; D uncertain. This CDR3 region has 15 residues. CDR1 is SGHNT, CDR2 YYREEE, per germline (reference sequence). With 1 base removed from V and 0 bases from J, the gap between germline ends came to 8 bases. The CDR3 spells CASSLQASSYNEQFF. Written as DNA, the CDR3 is TGTGCCAGCAGCTTGCAGGCGAGCTCCTACAATGAGCAGTTCTTC. Complete variable domain (other parts from reference TRBV5-4 and TRBJ2-1): ETGVTQSPTHLIKTRGQQVTLRCSSQSGHNTVSWYQQALGQGPQFIFQYYREEENGRGNFPPRFSGLQFPNYSSELNVNALELDDSALYLCASSLQASSYNEQFFGPGTRLTVL.

The chain couples TRBV29-1 to TRBJ1-2; TRBD1 matches 8 bases. Germline loops: CDR1 SQVTM, CDR2 ANQGSEA. CDR3 length: 15 amino acids. V shed 4 bases and J 0 bases; nucleotides not matched to a gene: 7. CDR3 protein: CSVGLDRGPNYGYTF. The CDR3 region has the DNA TGCAGCGTTGGACTAGACAGGGGACCTAACTATGGCTACACCTTC.

The gene calls are TRBV10-2 and TRBJ2-1; no clear D gene. The CDR3 has 13 residues. V shed 6 bases and J shed 0 bases, with 6 bases lying between them. Per the germline V gene, CDR1 is WSHSY and CDR2 is SAAADI. CDR3 region: CASRVSSYNEQFF. Written as DNA, the CDR3 is TGCGCCAGCAGGGTGAGCTCCTACAATGAGCAGTTCTTC.

V usage is TRBV5-1 and J usage is TRBJ1-4, with 7 bases fitting TRBD1. Germline V gene lookup returns CDR1 SGHRS and CDR2 YFSETQ. This CDR3 comprises 16 residues. Losses at the gene ends were 4 bases for V and 1 base for J; bases not matched to a gene: 7. CDR3 sequence (DNA): TGCGCCAGCAGCGTACAGGGGATCGGAACTAATGAAAAACTGTTTTTT. Its protein is CASSVQGIGTNEKLFF.

The rearrangement links TRBV5-1 to TRBJ2-2; 9 bases fit TRBD1. Trimming cost V 2 bases and J 3 bases; bases outside gene matches: 2. CDR1 is SGHRS and CDR2 is YFSETQ in the germline V gene. The CDR3 length is 15 residues. The DNA for the CDR3 is TGCGCCAGCAGCTTAGGACAGGGGTACACCGGGGAGCTGTTTTTT. Its translation is CASSLGQGYTGELFF.

The chain links TRBV29-1 to TRBJ1-5; a possible D gene is TRBD1 (6 bases). V shed 4 bases and J shed 5 bases, with 9 bases lying between them. Germline V gives CDR1 SQVTM, CDR2 ANQGSEA. CDR3 length equals 12 residues. In DNA form, the CDR3 reads TGCAGCGTTGGATCAGGGGATCAGCCCCAGCATTTT. Its protein product is CSVGSGDQPQHF. The full variable domain, in which reference TRBV29-1 and TRBJ1-5 provide the parts outside the CDR3, is SAVISQKPSRDICQRGTSLTIQCQVDSQVTMMFWYRQQPGQSLTLIATANQGSEATYESGFVIDKFPISRPNLTFSTLTVSNMSPEDSSIYLCSVGSGDQPQHFGDGTRLSIL.